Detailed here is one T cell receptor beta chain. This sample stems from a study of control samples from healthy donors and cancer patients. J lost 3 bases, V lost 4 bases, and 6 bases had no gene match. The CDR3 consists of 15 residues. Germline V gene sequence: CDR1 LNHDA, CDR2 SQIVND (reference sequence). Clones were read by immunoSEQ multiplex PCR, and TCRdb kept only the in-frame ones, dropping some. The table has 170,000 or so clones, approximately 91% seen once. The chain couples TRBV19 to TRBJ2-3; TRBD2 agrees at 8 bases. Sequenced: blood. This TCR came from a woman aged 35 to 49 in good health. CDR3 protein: CASSSVAGGTDTQYF. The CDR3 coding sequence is TGTGCCAGTAGTAGTGTTGCGGGGGGAACAGATACGCAGTATTTT.